This T cell receptor beta chain was profiled in a study of T cell responses to AZD1222 COVID-19 vaccine. Notes on this clone: Its specificity is unknown.

Looked up from germline, CDR1 is MNHEY and CDR2 is SVGAGI. V lost 8 bases to trimming and J lost 4 bases, with 9 bases between them. CDR3 size: 12 residues. Study outcomes and limitations: Only a handful of AZD1222 recipients, six or seven in all, had baseline seropositivity. Donors were mostly white British, more females; clonal diversity possibly underestimated.

Produced via immunoSEQ multiplex PCR; TCRdb's table is partial and in-frame only. The table records fewer than 110,000 clones, roughly 88% of them present only once. Sequenced here: peripheral blood, sampled on day 0 of AZD1222 vaccination. The V and J genes are TRBV6-5 and TRBJ1-5; D is uncertain. This receptor was taken from an adult in good health. The CDR3 reads CASGVRNQPQHF. The CDR3 region has the DNA TGTGCCAGCGGCGTGAGGAATCAGCCCCAGCATTTT.